This T cell receptor beta chain was obtained from a study of beta chain features in type 1 diabetes (dated by TCRdb to the late 2010s). Concerning the study at large: No differences in mean age, gender distribution, total cell number or subset yield were found between patients and healthy donors. A total of 85 million to 140 million sorted cells were examined across all samples, and a strong correlation was observed between cell number per subset and RNA yield. In the study, recently diagnosed type 1 diabetes patients and matched healthy donors were compared on the TCRB repertoires of their sorted circulating CD4+ T cell subsets. Regulatory and stem cell-like memory subsets were obtained from only 8 patients and roughly eight healthy donors, while naive and central memory subsets were obtained from all 30 or so donors.

A single peripheral blood draw of around 120 mL on average was collected from each donor into heparinised tubes. Naive, central memory, regulatory and stem cell-like memory CD4+ T cells were sorted on a BD FACSAria II using a panel including CD45RO, CCR7, CD25, CD127, CD95 and CD27. Purity was above 98% for every sorted population. Right away, PBMCs were isolated by Lymphoprep density gradient centrifugation and were stained directly, with no culture step. Samples were stained and sorted in pairs, with one healthy donor and one patient per experiment, so that batch effects were minimized. The research as a whole found: Because cDNA rather than genomic DNA was sequenced, highly expressing activated cells could have been over-represented, although no difference in activation and CD3 levels was found between groups. The naive, central memory and regulatory TCRB repertoires appeared to resemble one another more closely among patients than among healthy donors. In all four CD4+ subsets, TCRB CDR3 length was moderately but significantly shorter in type 1 diabetes patients. Shorter templates might have been favored by PCR, but patient and control samples were amplified and corrected together, so both groups would have been affected equally by any skew. At VDJ recombination sites, type 1 diabetes patients had fewer insertions and more deleted nucleotides, which implies abnormalities in thymic rearrangement. Because small numbers of individuals were included in the HLA sub-analyses, any influence of HLA type on TCRB rearrangement was left unresolved.

All of the isolated RNA was reverse transcribed with the High Capacity cDNA Reverse Transcription Kit, so expressed TCRB transcripts were sequenced. Naive, central memory and regulatory T cell samples underwent deep immunoSEQ sequencing, averaging about 3.57 million total reads per sample. Sorted cells were lysed in RLT buffer, and RNA was extracted using DNase-treated RNeasy Micro or Mini kits according to cell number. Each cell subset was processed on its own to prevent cross-contamination, while patient and healthy donor samples were processed together. TCRB sequences were amplified from cDNA with the immunoSEQ multiplex PCR, producing 87-bp fragments spanning the CDR3 region. Amplicons were sequenced on the Illumina HiSeq platform. Concerning the study's data processing: PCR bias was computationally corrected using synthetic template baselines, reads within Hamming distance 2 were collapsed, and singletons that could not be merged were discarded. Reads were aligned against IMGT so that V, D and J genes, CDR3 length and insertions or deletions at six rearrangement sites could be assigned. Within each subset, clonotype counts were normalized to sorted cell number, after which true diversity and Gini coefficients were computed with the tcR R package. The overlap coefficient, calculated on TCRB nucleotide sequences, was used to measure repertoire sharing. In TCRdb, the immuneACCESS table is reduced to in-frame sequences with V and J assigned. These tables do not hold every clone; where another copy was compared, an unresolved V gene accounts for under half, and the others remain unexplained. V, J and clone size reflect that table, while D and trimming were determined from the DNA. Recorded for this sample are about 240,000 clones; around a quarter of them occurred a single time. Under 5% of the sample goes to the ten largest clones.

V lost 0 bases and J lost 4 bases; the stretch between them is 14 bases long. In the germline V gene, CDR1 corresponds to SGDLS and CDR2 to YYNGEE. The CDR3 runs 16 amino acids, cysteine and phenylalanine included. The sequence is cut down to CDR3 DNA, 48 bases in frame from base 1. As regards this clone: Its antigen is not yet known. There are no base qualities to consult, and no much larger clone falls within one base.

This clonotype was sampled from a man aged 25-40 years in good health. What was sequenced was central memory CD4+ T cells from blood. The chain uses TRBV9 and TRBJ2-1; matching of 5 bases hints at TRBD1 as the D gene. The DNA is TGTGCCAGCAGCGTAGGTCTGCTGGGGCTTTACAATGAGCAGTTCTTC. The resulting protein is CASSVGLLGLYNEQFF. Full variable domain (CDR3 extended with the reference TRBV9 and TRBJ2-1 proteins): DSGVTQTPKHLITATGQRVTLRCSPRSGDLSVYWYQQSLDQGLQFLIQYYNGEERAKGNILERFSAQQFPDLHSELNLSSLELGDSALYFCASSVGLLGLYNEQFFGPGTRLTVL.